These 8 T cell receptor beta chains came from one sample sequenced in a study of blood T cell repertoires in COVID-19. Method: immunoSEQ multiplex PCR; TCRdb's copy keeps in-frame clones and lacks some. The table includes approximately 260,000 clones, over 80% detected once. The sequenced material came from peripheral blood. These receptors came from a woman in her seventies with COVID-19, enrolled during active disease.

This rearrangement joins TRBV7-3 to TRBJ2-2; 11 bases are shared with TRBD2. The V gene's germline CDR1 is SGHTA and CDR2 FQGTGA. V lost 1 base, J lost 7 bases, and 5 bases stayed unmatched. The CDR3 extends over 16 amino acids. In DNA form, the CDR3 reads TGTGCCAGCAGCTTAAGGCTAGCGGGAGGTAGCGGGGAGCTGTTTTTT. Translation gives CASSLRLAGGSGELFF. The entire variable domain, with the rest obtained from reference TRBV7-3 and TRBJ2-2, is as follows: GAGVSQTPSNKVTEKGKYVELRCDPISGHTALYWYRQSLGQGPEFLIYFQGTGAADDSGLPNDRFFAVRPEGSVSTLKIQRTERGDSAVYLCASSLRLAGGSGELFFGEGSRLTVL.

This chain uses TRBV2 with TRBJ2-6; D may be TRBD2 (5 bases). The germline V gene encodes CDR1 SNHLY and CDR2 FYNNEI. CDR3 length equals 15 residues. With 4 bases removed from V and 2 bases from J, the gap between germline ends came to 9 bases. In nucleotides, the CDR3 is TGTGCCAGCAGTGCCGGACTCCCTGGGGCCAACGTCCTGACTTTC. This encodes CASSAGLPGANVLTF. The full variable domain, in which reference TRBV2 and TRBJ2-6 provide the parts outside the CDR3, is EPEVTQTPSHQVTQMGQEVILRCVPISNHLYFYWYRQILGQKVEFLVSFYNNEISEKSEIFDDQFSVERPDGSNFTLKIRSTKLEDSAMYFCASSAGLPGANVLTFGAGSRLTVL.

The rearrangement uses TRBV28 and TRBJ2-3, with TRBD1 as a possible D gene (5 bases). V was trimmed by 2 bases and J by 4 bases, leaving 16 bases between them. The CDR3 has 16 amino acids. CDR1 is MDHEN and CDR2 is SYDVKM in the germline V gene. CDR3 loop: CASSLVGPIYADTQYF. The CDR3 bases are TGTGCCAGCAGTTTAGTGGGGCCTATATACGCAGATACGCAGTATTTT.

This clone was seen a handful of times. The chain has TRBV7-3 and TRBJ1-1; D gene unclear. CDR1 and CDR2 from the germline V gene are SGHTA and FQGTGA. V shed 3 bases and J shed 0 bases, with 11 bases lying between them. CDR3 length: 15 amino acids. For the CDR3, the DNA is TGTGCCAGCAGCTTGATGGGCGGGTTGAACACTGAAGCTTTCTTT. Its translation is CASSLMGGLNTEAFF.

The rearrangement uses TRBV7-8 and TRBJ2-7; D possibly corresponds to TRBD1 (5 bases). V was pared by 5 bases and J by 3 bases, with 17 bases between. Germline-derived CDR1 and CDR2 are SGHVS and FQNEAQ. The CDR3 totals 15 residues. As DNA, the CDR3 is TGTGCCAGCAGCCCTTCCACAGCGCAGGGCTACGAGCAGTACTTC. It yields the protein CASSPSTAQGYEQYF.

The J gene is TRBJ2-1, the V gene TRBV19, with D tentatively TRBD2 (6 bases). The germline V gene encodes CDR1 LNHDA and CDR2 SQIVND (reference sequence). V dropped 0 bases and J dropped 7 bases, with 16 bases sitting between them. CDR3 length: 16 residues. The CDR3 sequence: CASSIEPGARNNEQFF. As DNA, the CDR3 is TGTGCCAGTAGTATAGAGCCGGGAGCGCGAAATAATGAGCAGTTCTTC.

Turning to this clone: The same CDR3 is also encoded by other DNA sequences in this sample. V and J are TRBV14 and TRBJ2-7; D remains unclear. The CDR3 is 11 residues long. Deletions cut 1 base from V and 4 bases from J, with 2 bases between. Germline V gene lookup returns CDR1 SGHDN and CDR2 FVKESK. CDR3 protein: CASSQAYEQYF. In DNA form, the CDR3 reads TGTGCCAGCAGCCAAGCATACGAGCAGTACTTC.

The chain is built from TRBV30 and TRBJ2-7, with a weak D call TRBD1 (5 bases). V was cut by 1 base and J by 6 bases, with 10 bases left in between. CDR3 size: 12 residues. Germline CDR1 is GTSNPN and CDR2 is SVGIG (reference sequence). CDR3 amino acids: CAWSGQSLEQYF. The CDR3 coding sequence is TGTGCCTGGAGTGGACAGTCTCTCGAGCAGTACTTC.